These 30 T cell receptor beta chains originate from one sample sequenced in a study of shared clonotypes between healthy human individuals. The table came from immunoSEQ multiplex PCR; TCRdb's copy has only in-frame clones and leaves some out. The data contain around 2.1 million clones, approximately 94% of them singletons. Positive CCR7 selection of CD45RO-negative cells yielded the naive CD8 cells, and terminally differentiated effector memory CD45RA+ cells were excluded. Specimen: naive CD8+ T cells from PBMCs. The receptors were gathered from a man aged 18 to 30 in good health. Some clones in this sample may be carry-over from other donors' samples.

The CDR3 DNA sequence: TGTGCCAGCAGCTTATTCCGGGACAATCTGTATACGCAGTATTTT. It is translated as CASSLFRDNLYTQYF. The chain uses TRBV7-3 and TRBJ2-3, with D perhaps TRBD1 (6 bases). The length of the CDR3 is 15 residues. Germline V gene sequence: CDR1 SGHTA, CDR2 FQGTGA. The V end was cut by 2 bases, the J end by 7 bases, with 16 bases between.

This clone has more than one count but fewer than ten. The same CDR3 can be traced to other DNA sequences in this sample. The chain carries TRBV27 and TRBJ1-4; no clear D. This CDR3 spans 11 amino acids. Between the trimmed V and J ends, which lost 4 bases and 7 bases, there was a span of 4 bases. Germline V gene data show CDR1 as MNHEY and CDR2 as SMNVEV (reference sequence). CDR3 nucleotide sequence: TGTGCCAGCAGTTCGGGTGAAAAACTGTTTTTT. It specifies CASSSGEKLFF.

The chain is built from TRBV25-1 and TRBJ2-2, with D perhaps TRBD2 (5 bases). CDR1 MGHDK and CDR2 SYGVNS come from the germline V gene. The CDR3 has 11 residues. CDR3 region: CAATGSSELFF. CDR3 bases: TGTGCAGCAACGGGGTCGTCGGAGCTGTTTTTT.

The chain has TRBV9 and TRBJ2-3; D ambiguous. The V end lost 1 base, the J end lost 0 bases, and 9 bases lay between the germline ends. In germline, CDR1 is SGDLS, CDR2 YYNGEE. This CDR3 is 15 amino acids long. CDR3 amino acids: CASSVTPRSTDTQYF. CDR3 in DNA: TGTGCCAGCAGCGTAACCCCTCGTAGCACAGATACGCAGTATTTT.

This clone showed up just once. This chain joins TRBV5-1 and TRBJ2-1, with 10 bases identical to TRBD2. V gave up 1 base and J gave up 4 bases; unmatched junction bases: 8. Germline CDR1 reads SGHRS; CDR2 reads YFSETQ. The CDR3 has 17 residues. The CDR3 DNA reads TGCGCCAGCAGCTTGACCGGCGGGACTAGCGTTTACAATGAGCAGTTCTTC. Translation gives CASSLTGGTSVYNEQFF.

This sequence joins TRBV27 and TRBJ2-2; D remains unclear. This CDR3 has 16 amino acids. Trimming left V 7 bases short and J 0 bases short, with 15 bases between. CDR1 is MNHEY and CDR2 is SMNVEV in the germline V gene (reference sequence). This chain's CDR3 is CASIPWAGANTGELFF. In DNA, the CDR3 is TGTGCCAGCATACCTTGGGCTGGCGCGAACACCGGGGAGCTGTTTTTT.

This chain links TRBV29-1 with TRBJ2-5; D might be TRBD1 (6 bases). The better agreement between TRBJ2-7 and the DNA end casts doubt on the J call. Per germline, CDR1 SQVTM and CDR2 ANQGSEA. This CDR3 contains 16 residues. In DNA form, the CDR3 reads TGCAGCGCCAGGGGCAGCGAGGCGGCGAGCTCCGCCGAGCAGTACTTC. Amino acid sequence: CSARGSEAASSAEQYF.

The chain links TRBV27 to TRBJ2-1, with D possibly being TRBD2 (6 bases). The CDR3 sequence is 17 residues long. Trimming took 4 bases from V and 8 from J, leaving 24 bases between them. From germline, CDR1 is MNHEY and CDR2 SMNVEV (reference sequence). As DNA, the CDR3 is TGTGCCAGCAGTTCCCTTCCCTTGGCGGGAATCATCGATGAGCAGTTCTTC. It translates to CASSSLPLAGIIDEQFF.

The chain recombines TRBV11-3 with TRBJ2-7; possible D gene TRBD1, 6 bases. The CDR3 spans 16 residues. V was cut by 5 bases and J by 2 bases, with 19 bases left in between. The germline gives CDR1 SGHNT, CDR2 YENEEA. This CDR3 is CASSANSGEHAYEQYF. CDR3 nucleotides: TGTGCCAGCAGCGCCAACTCAGGGGAGCATGCCTACGAGCAGTACTTC.

The chain joins TRBV7-9 to TRBJ1-2, with 7 positions matching TRBD1. Germline V gene data show CDR1 as SEHNR and CDR2 as FQNEAQ (reference sequence). V lost 3 bases and J lost 5; bases outside the gene matches: 9. The CDR3 loop spans 15 amino acids. This chain's CDR3 is CASSFGGGAEYGYTF. As DNA, the CDR3 is TGTGCCAGCAGCTTCGGAGGGGGCGCGGAGTATGGCTACACCTTC.

Regarding this clone: Other DNA sequences from this sample encode an identical CDR3 as well. The V and J genes are TRBV4-1 and TRBJ2-7; 10 nucleotides line up with TRBD1. The germline CDR1 and CDR2 sequences are MGHRA and YSYEKL. V shed 1 base and J 1 base; nucleotides not matched to a gene: 1. This CDR3 is 15 amino acids long. This CDR3 reads CASSQGTGGSYEQYF. CDR3 nucleotides: TGCGCCAGCAGCCAAGGGACAGGGGGGTCCTACGAGCAGTACTTC.

The chain recombines TRBV6-1 with TRBJ1-4, with unresolved D. The CDR3 consists of 11 residues. Germline V gene sequence: CDR1 MNHNS, CDR2 SASEGT. V lost 2 bases and J lost 7, with 2 bases in between. CDR3 amino acids: CASSEFEKLFF. The CDR3 coding sequence is TGTGCCAGCAGTGAATTTGAAAAACTGTTTTTT.

To note about this clone: The junction differs from germline at one of its ends, possibly a read error. The chain couples TRBV11-2 to TRBJ1-1; D not certain. The CDR3 loop spans 10 amino acids. Per the germline V gene, CDR1 is SGHAT and CDR2 is FQNNGV. Here the CDR3 reads CASSSPAPNF. CDR3 in DNA: TGTGCCAGCAGCTCCCCGGCCCCTAACTTT.

The chain couples TRBV11-2 to TRBJ2-5; 7 nucleotides match TRBD1. Trimming cost V 6 bases and J 5 bases; bases outside gene matches: 12. The CDR3 is made up of 15 amino acids. The V gene's germline CDR1 is SGHAT and CDR2 FQNNGV. Written as DNA, the CDR3 is TGTGCCAGCAGGACCTACAGGGGCCGCGGGGAGACCCAGTACTTC. Encoded protein: CASRTYRGRGETQYF.

The rearrangement uses TRBV7-2 and TRBJ2-1, with D perhaps being TRBD1 or TRBD2 (5 bases each). Per germline, CDR1 SGHTA and CDR2 FQGNSA. The CDR3 runs 17 residues. V shed 1 base and J shed 3 bases, with 16 bases lying between them. DNA for the CDR3: TGTGCCAGCAGCTTAGGCGTCGGGGAAGGGGTCTACAATGAGCAGTTCTTC. Its protein product is CASSLGVGEGVYNEQFF.

This clone appeared a few times. The J gene is TRBJ1-1, the V gene TRBV25-1; D is undetermined. The CDR3 consists of 13 residues. CDR1 is MGHDK, CDR2 SYGVNS, per germline. V lost 2 bases and J 4 bases, leaving 8 bases between the germline ends. CDR3 loop: CASSEVGATEAFF. The DNA of the CDR3 is TGTGCCAGCAGTGAAGTGGGAGCCACTGAAGCTTTCTTT.

This chain uses TRBV5-6 with TRBJ2-5; TRBD2 matches at 9 bases. The J call is uncertain, as TRBJ2-7 better fits the DNA end. Germline V gene data show CDR1 as SGHDT and CDR2 as YYEEEE. The CDR3 runs 16 residues. CDR3 sequence: CASSLDGAGGPYEQYF. CDR3 DNA: TGTGCCAGCAGCTTGGATGGAGCGGGAGGACCCTACGAGCAGTACTTC.

This sequence joins TRBV9 and TRBJ2-3; 11 bases map to TRBD2. V dropped 2 bases and J dropped 5; count of bases not matched to a gene: 4. Germline V gene sequence: CDR1 SGDLS, CDR2 YYNGEE. The CDR3 contains 15 residues. The CDR3 here is CASSVVAGGQDTQYF. DNA for the CDR3: TGTGCCAGCAGCGTGGTAGCGGGAGGGCAAGATACGCAGTATTTT.

This chain connects TRBV15 to TRBJ2-5; D is uncertain. The germline V gene encodes CDR1 LNHNV and CDR2 YYDKDF (reference sequence). Trimming took off 0 bases at V and 5 bases at J, with 13 bases between the two ends. The CDR3 is 15 amino acids. CDR3 sequence reads: CATSRDYRAGETQYF. CDR3 in DNA: TGTGCCACCAGCAGAGATTACCGGGCTGGCGAGACCCAGTACTTC. Full variable domain (outside the CDR3, taken from reference TRBV15 and TRBJ2-5): DAMVIQNPRYQVTQFGKPVTLSCSQTLNHNVMYWYQQKSSQAPKLLFHYYDKDFNNEADTPDNFQSRRPNTSFCFLDIRSPGLGDTAMYLCATSRDYRAGETQYFGPGTRLLVL.

This sequence joins TRBV6-4 and TRBJ2-2; D tentatively reads TRBD1 or TRBD2 (5 bases each). CDR3 length: 16 amino acids. The germline gives CDR1 MRHNA, CDR2 SNTAGT. Trimming took 3 bases from V and 0 from J, leaving 11 bases between them. The CDR3 DNA is TGTGCCAGCAGTGAGGTCTGGGGGACGAACACCGGGGAGCTGTTTTTT. Encoded protein: CASSEVWGTNTGELFF.

The chain uses TRBV7-9 and TRBJ2-1; maybe TRBD2 (6 bases). This CDR3 comprises 14 residues. Looked up from germline, CDR1 is SEHNR and CDR2 is FQNEAQ (reference sequence). Trimming removed 5 bases from V and 6 bases from J, with 14 bases in between. The CDR3 is CASSPSVQGNEQFF. DNA of the CDR3: TGTGCCAGCAGCCCTAGCGTCCAGGGCAATGAGCAGTTCTTC.

DNA of the CDR3: TGTGCCAGCAGTTTAGAGGTCCGCGAGGCTATAACTTCCACAGATACGCAGTATTTT. It translates to CASSLEVREAITSTDTQYF. This chain joins TRBV28 and TRBJ2-3; D gene ambiguous. Germline values: CDR1 MDHEN, CDR2 SYDVKM. V shed 2 bases and J shed 2 bases, with 23 bases lying between them. The CDR3 covers 19 residues.

This clone was counted once. The germline gene is not matched at one end of the junction; a read error may be the cause. The chain carries TRBV14 and TRBJ1-2, with D perhaps matching TRBD1 (5 bases). The germline CDR1 and CDR2 sequences are SGHDN and FVKESK. This CDR3 comprises 13 residues. CDR3 in DNA: TGTGCCAGCAGTCCGGAGGCTTCCGGGGGAGGAGTATTC. It yields the protein CASSPEASGGGVF.

The J gene is TRBJ2-7, the V gene TRBV5-1, with 8 bases that match TRBD1. V shed 0 bases, J shed 0 bases, and the junction held 11 bases outside the gene matches. Germline CDR1 and CDR2: SGHRS and YFSETQ. The CDR3 runs 18 residues. CDR3 bases: TGCGCCAGCAGCTTGGAACAAACCGTGACAGGGGCCTCCTACGAGCAGTACTTC. Translation: CASSLEQTVTGASYEQYF.

The chain combines TRBV9 with TRBJ2-7, with D possibly matching TRBD1 (5 bases). Between the trimmed V and J ends, which lost 0 bases and 5 bases, there was a span of 12 bases. This CDR3 is built from 14 residues. CDR1 is SGDLS, CDR2 YYNGEE, per germline. CDR3 DNA: TGTGCCAGCAGCGTAGAGGGGAATCGGGACGAGCAGTACTTC. Protein: CASSVEGNRDEQYF.

V usage is TRBV19 and J usage is TRBJ2-7; no definite D call. CDR1 is LNHDA, CDR2 SQIVND, per germline (reference sequence). The ends were cut back, 6 bases at V and 3 bases at J, with 12 bases in the middle. The CDR3 contains 13 residues. The CDR3 loop is CASSLSGSYEQYF. DNA for the CDR3: TGTGCCAGTAGCTTATCGGGCAGCTACGAGCAGTACTTC.

The chain is built from TRBV9 and TRBJ2-3; TRBD2 matches at 8 bases. CDR3 size: 16 residues. Trimming took 0 bases from V and 4 from J; bases not matched to a gene: 7. In germline, CDR1 is SGDLS, CDR2 YYNGEE. CDR3 DNA sequence: TGTGCCAGCAGCGTAGGGACTAGCCAGCTCGCAGATACGCAGTATTTT. Translation: CASSVGTSQLADTQYF.

The V and J genes are TRBV7-3 and TRBJ2-2, with D hard to call. V lost 5 bases, J lost 6 bases, and 7 bases lay in between. The CDR3 runs 12 residues. In germline, CDR1 is SGHTA, CDR2 FQGTGA. Here the CDR3 reads CASSRLAGELFF. The DNA of the CDR3 is TGTGCCAGCAGCAGATTGGCCGGGGAGCTGTTTTTT.

The rearrangement links TRBV5-1 to TRBJ1-1, with unresolved D. This CDR3 is built from 11 residues. Deletions cut 0 bases from V and 12 bases from J, with 9 bases between. Germline V lookup: CDR1 SGHRS, CDR2 YFSETQ. The CDR3: CASSLAGITFF. The CDR3 DNA is TGCGCCAGCAGCTTGGCTGGGATAACTTTCTTT. The full variable domain, rest sourced from reference TRBV5-1 and TRBJ1-1, is KAGVTQTPRYLIKTRGQQVTLSCSPISGHRSVSWYQQTPGQGLQFLFEYFSETQRNKGNFPGRFSGRQFSNSRSEMNVSTLELGDSALYLCASSLAGITFFGQGTRLTVV.

The V gene is TRBV4-1, the J gene TRBJ2-6; D may be TRBD1 (6 bases). Germline values: CDR1 MGHRA, CDR2 YSYEKL. The CDR3 is 16 amino acids. The V end was cut by 5 bases, the J end by 0 bases, with 11 bases between. The CDR3 is CASSSTGYSGANVLTF. CDR3 sequence (DNA): TGCGCCAGCAGCTCAACAGGGTACTCTGGGGCCAACGTCCTGACTTTC.